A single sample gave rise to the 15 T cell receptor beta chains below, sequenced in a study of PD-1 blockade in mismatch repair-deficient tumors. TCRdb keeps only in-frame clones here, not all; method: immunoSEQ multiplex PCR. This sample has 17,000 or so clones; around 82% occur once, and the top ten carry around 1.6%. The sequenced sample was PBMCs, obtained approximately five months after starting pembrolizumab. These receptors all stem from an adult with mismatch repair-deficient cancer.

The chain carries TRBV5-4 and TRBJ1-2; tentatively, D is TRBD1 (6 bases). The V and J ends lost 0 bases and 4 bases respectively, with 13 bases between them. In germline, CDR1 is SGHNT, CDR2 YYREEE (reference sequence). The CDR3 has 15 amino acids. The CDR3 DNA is TGTGCCAGCAGCTTGGCCGGGGGGGCTGGCTATGGCTACACCTTC. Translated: CASSLAGGAGYGYTF.

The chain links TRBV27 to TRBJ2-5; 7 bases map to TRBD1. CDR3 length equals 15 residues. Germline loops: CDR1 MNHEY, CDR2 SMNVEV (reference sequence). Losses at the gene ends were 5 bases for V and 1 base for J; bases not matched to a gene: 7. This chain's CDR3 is CASSLGGGVQETQYF. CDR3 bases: TGTGCCAGCAGTCTAGGGGGCGGAGTCCAAGAGACCCAGTACTTC.

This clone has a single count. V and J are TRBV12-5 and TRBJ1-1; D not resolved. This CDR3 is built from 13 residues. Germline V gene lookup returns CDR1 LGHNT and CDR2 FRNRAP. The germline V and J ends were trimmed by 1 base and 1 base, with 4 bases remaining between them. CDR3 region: CASGLGRNTEAFF. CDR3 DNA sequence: TGTGCTAGTGGTTTGGGGAGGAACACTGAAGCTTTCTTT.

CDR3 nucleotides: TGTGCCAGCAGCCTCCTGGCGGTTGGGGATACGCAGTATTTT. The encoded protein is CASSLLAVGDTQYF. V is TRBV16 and J is TRBJ2-3, with D unclear. This CDR3 comprises 14 residues. Germline CDR1 is KGHSY and CDR2 is FQNENV. V shed 4 bases and J shed 6 bases, with 14 bases lying between them.

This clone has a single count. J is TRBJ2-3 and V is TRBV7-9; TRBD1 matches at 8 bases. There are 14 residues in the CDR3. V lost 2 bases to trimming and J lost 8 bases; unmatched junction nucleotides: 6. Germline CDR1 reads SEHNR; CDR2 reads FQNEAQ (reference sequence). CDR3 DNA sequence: TGTGCCAGCAGCTTAACAGGGGGGCTAGTTACGCAGTATTTT. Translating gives CASSLTGGLVTQYF.

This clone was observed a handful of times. CDR3 nucleotide sequence: TGTGCCAGCAGCCGTGGACTAGCGGGAGCAAGCAACGAGCAGTACTTC. Translating gives CASSRGLAGASNEQYF. The chain uses TRBV21-1 and TRBJ2-7; the table's TRBD2 call for D was not verified on the DNA. TRBV21-1 is listed as a pseudogene. The CDR3 runs to 16 residues.

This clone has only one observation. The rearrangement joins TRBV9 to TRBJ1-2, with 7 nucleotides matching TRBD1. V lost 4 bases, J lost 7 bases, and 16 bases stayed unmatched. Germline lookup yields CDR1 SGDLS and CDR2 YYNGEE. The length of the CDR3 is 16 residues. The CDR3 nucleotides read TGTGCCAGCAGCCCTACAGGCTCCGGACAGGTGTTTGGCTACACCTTC. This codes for CASSPTGSGQVFGYTF.

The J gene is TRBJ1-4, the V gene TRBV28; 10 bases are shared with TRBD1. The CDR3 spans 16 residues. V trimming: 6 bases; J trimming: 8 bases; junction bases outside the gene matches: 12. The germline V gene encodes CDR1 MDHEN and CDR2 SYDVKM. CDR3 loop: CASSPIWTGGGEKLFF. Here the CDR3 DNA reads TGTGCCAGCAGCCCAATCTGGACAGGGGGTGGGGAAAAACTGTTTTTT.

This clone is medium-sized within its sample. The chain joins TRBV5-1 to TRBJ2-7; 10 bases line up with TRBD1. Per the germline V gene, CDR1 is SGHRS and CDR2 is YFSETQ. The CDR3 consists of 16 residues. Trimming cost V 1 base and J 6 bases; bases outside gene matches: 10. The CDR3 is CASSLRGGTGASEQYF. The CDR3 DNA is TGCGCCAGCAGCTTGAGGGGCGGGACAGGGGCAAGCGAGCAGTACTTC.

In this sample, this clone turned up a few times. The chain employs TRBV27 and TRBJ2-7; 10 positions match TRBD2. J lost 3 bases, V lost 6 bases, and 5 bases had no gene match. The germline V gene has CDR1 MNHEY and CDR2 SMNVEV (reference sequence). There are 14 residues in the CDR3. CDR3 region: CASSPSGSRYEQYF. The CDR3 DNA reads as TGTGCCAGCAGCCCTAGCGGGAGTCGCTACGAGCAGTACTTC.

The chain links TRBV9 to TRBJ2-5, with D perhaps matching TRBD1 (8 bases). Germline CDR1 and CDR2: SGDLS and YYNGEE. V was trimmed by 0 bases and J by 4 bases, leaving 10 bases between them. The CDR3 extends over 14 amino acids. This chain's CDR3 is CASSVDRGGETQYF. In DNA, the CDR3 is TGTGCCAGCAGCGTAGACAGGGGGGGAGAGACCCAGTACTTC.

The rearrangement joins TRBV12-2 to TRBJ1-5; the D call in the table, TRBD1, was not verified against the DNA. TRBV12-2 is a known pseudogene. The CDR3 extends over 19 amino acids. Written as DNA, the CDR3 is TGTGCAAGTCGCCCTCACAGAGCCCCCGGACAGGGCTTAGATCAGCCCCAGCATTTT. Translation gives CASRPHRAPGQGLDQPQHF.

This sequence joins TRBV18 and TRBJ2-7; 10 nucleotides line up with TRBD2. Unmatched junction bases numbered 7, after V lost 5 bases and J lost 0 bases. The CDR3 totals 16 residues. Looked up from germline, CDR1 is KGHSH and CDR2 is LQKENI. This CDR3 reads CASSSSGGIPSYEQYF. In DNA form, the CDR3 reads TGTGCCAGCTCATCTAGCGGGGGCATCCCCTCCTACGAGCAGTACTTC. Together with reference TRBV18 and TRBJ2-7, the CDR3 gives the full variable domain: NAGVMQNPRHLVRRRGQEARLRCSPMKGHSHVYWYRQLPEEGLKFMVYLQKENIIDESGMPKERFSAEFPKEGPSILRIQQVVRGDSAAYFCASSSSGGIPSYEQYFGPGTRLTVT.

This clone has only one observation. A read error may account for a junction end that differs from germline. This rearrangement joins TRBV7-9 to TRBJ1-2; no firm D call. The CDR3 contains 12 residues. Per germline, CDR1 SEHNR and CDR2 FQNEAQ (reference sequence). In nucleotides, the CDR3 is TGCTACCGGGAGCCGCGGGACTATGGCTACACCTTC. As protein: CYREPRDYGYTF.

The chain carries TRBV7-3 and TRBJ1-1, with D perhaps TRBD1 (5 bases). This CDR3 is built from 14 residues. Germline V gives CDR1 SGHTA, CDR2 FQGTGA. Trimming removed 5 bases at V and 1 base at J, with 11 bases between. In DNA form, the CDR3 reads TGTGCCAGCAGCATCGGGACTTCGAACACTGAAGCTTTCTTT. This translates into CASSIGTSNTEAFF. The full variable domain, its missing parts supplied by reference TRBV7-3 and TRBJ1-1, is GAGVSQTPSNKVTEKGKYVELRCDPISGHTALYWYRQSLGQGPEFLIYFQGTGAADDSGLPNDRFFAVRPEGSVSTLKIQRTERGDSAVYLCASSIGTSNTEAFFGQGTRLTVV.